This TCR beta chain was sequenced in a study of CD8 T cells in Susac syndrome. Study-wide findings and caveats: A relatively small number of individuals underwent TCR sequencing and HLA analysis. The CD4+ T cell repertoires in Susac syndrome did not show any clonal expansion.

To note about this clonotype: Its antigen remains unidentified.

Sequencing of TCR beta covered CD8+ and CD4+ T cells obtained from blood. Reverse transcription of about 0.5 to 1 ug RNA was performed with random hexamers. A multiplex approach, immunoSEQ multiplex PCR, amplified TCR beta CDR3 across 54 Vbeta and 13 Jbeta. TCRdb itself ran the immunoSEQ multiplex PCR reads through MiXCR, one entry per CDR3 protein. Of over 120,000 distinct CDR3 sequences listed, approximately 95% are singletons. Source material: CD4+ T cells from PBMCs. The TCR comes from a human donor with Susac syndrome.

The CDR3 DNA sequence: TGTGCCAGCAGTGAATGGGCTAGCGGGAGCCCAGATACGCAGTATTTT. It encodes CASSEWASGSPDTQYF. The rearrangement links TRBV25-1 to TRBJ2-3; 10 bases map to TRBD2. This CDR3 region has 16 residues. J lost 4 bases, V lost 1 base, and 5 bases had no gene match. Germline CDR1 and CDR2: MGHDK and SYGVNS.